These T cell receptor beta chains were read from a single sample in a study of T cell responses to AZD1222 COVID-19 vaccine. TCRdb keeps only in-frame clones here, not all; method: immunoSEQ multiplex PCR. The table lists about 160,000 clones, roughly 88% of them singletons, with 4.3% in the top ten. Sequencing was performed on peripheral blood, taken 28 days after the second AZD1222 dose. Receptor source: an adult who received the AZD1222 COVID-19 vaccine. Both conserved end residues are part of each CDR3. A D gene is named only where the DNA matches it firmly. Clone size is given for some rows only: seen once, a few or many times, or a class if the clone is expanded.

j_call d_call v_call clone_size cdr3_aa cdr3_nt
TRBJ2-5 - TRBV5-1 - CASSLVARPQETQYF TGCGCCAGCAGCTTGGTAGCAAGACCTCAAGAGACCCAGTACTTC
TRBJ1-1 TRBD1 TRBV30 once CAWSGQGRPGFVSFF TGTGCCTGGAGTGGACAGGGCAGACCCGGATTTGTTAGTTTCTTT
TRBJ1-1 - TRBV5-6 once CASSLVGLSTEAFF TGTGCCAGCAGCTTGGTTGGGCTGAGCACTGAAGCTTTCTTT
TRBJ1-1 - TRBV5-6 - CASSLMNTEAFF TGTGCCAGCAGCTTGATGAACACTGAAGCTTTCTTT
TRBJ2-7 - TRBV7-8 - CASSLLQGWRYF TGTGCCAGCAGCTTGTTACAGGGTTGGAGGTACTTC
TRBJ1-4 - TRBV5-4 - CASSLVGSKLFF TGTGCCAGCAGCTTGGTGGGGTCCAAACTGTTTTTT
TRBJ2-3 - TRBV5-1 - CASRGVLLDTQYF TGCGCCAGCAGGGGGGTTTTATTGGATACGCAGTATTTT
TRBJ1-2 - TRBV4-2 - CASSQDVEDGYTF TGTGCCAGCAGCCAAGATGTTGAGGATGGCTACACCTTC
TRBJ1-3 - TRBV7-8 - CAIGGSSGNTIYF TGTGCCATTGGAGGGAGCTCTGGAAACACCATATATTTT
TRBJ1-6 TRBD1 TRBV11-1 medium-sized CASSLGQGANSPLHF TGTGCCAGCAGCTTAGGACAGGGGGCGAATTCACCCCTCCACTTT
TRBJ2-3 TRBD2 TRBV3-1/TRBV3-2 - CASSQVGRVTDTQYF TGTGCCAGCAGCCAAGTAGGGAGGGTCACAGATACGCAGTATTTT
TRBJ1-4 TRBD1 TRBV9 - CASSVSGQWNEKLFF TGTGCCAGCAGCGTTTCGGGACAGTGGAATGAAAAACTGTTTTTT
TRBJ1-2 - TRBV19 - CASRRGRRFYGYTF TGTGCCAGTAGACGAGGACGGAGATTCTATGGCTACACCTTC
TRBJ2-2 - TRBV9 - CASSVRVSGAGELFF TGTGCCAGCAGCGTAAGAGTTTCGGGGGCCGGGGAGCTGTTTTTT
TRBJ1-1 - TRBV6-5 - CASSTGMNTEAFF TGTGCCAGCAGTACCGGCATGAACACTGAAGCTTTCTTT
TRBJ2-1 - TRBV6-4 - CASKASGQTYDEQFF TGTGCCAGTAAAGCCTCTGGACAGACTTACGATGAGCAGTTCTTC
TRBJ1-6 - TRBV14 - CASSQGGASPPLHF TGTGCCAGCAGCCAAGGAGGAGCCAGCCCACCCCTCCACTTT
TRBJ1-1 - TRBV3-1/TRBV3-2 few CASSSRQGKGGVAFF TGTGCCAGCTCATCCAGGCAGGGTAAAGGGGGGGTGGCTTTCTTT
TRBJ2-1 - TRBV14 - CASSQGGWNEQFF TGTGCCAGCAGCCAAGGGGGGTGGAATGAGCAGTTCTTC
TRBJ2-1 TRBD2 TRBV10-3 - CATLAGTYNEQFF TGTGCCACCTTAGCGGGGACCTACAATGAGCAGTTCTTC
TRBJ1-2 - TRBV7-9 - CASSVLGATNYGYTF TGTGCCAGCAGCGTTCTGGGGGCGACTAACTATGGCTACACCTTC
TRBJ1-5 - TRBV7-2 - CASSFPGGQAQHF TGTGCCAGCAGCTTCCCAGGTGGGCAGGCCCAGCATTTT
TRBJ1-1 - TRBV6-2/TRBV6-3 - CASSPLDRLPEAFF TGTGCCAGCAGCCCCTTAGACAGGCTCCCTGAAGCTTTCTTT
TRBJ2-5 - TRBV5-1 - CASSLGGSGGETQYF TGCGCCAGCAGCTTGGGGGGATCTGGTGGAGAGACCCAGTACTTC
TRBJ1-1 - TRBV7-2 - CASSLDPNTEAFF TGTGCCAGCAGCTTGGACCCGAACACTGAAGCTTTCTTT
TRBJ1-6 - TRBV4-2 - CASSQDRSNSPLHF TGTGCCAGCAGCCAAGATCGGTCCAATTCACCCCTCCACTTT
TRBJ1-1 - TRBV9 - CASSFEGGTTEAFF TGTGCCAGCAGCTTCGAGGGGGGGACCACTGAAGCTTTCTTT
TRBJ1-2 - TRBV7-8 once CASSFQGRGGYTF TGTGCCAGCAGCTTTCAGGGGCGGGGTGGCTACACCTTC
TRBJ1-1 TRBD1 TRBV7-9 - CASSLAGTGGHEAFF TGTGCCAGCAGCTTGGCCGGGACAGGGGGTCATGAAGCTTTCTTT
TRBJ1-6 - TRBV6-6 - CASSYLDSLHF TGTGCCAGCAGTTACTTAGACAGCCTCCACTTT
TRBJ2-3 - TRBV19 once CASSFTDTQYF TGTGCCAGTAGTTTTACAGATACGCAGTATTTT
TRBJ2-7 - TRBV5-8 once CASSAAVAARVYEQYF TGTGCCAGCAGCGCCGCCGTGGCAGCGCGTGTTTACGAGCAGTACTTC
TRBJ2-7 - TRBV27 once CASSRGNSYEQYF TGTGCCAGCAGTCGGGGCAACTCCTACGAGCAGTACTTC
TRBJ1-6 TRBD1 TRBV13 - CASSAGTGGTYNSPLHF TGTGCCAGCAGCGCTGGGACAGGGGGAACCTATAATTCACCCCTCCACTTT
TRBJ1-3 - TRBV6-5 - CASSYDRSSGNTIYF TGTGCCAGCAGTTACGACAGGAGCTCTGGAAACACCATATATTTT
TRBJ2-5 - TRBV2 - CASSEQEPRETQYF TGTGCCAGCAGTGAACAGGAGCCTCGGGAGACCCAGTACTTC
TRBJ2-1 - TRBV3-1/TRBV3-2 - CASSPRSRNHEQFF TGTGCCAGCAGCCCTAGGTCGAGAAACCATGAGCAGTTCTTC
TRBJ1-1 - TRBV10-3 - CAAKGGDTEAFF TGTGCCGCGAAGGGGGGGGACACTGAAGCTTTCTTT
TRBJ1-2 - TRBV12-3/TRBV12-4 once CASSESSLFGYTF TGTGCCAGCAGCGAGTCGTCTCTATTTGGCTACACCTTC
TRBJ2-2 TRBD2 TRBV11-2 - CASSSTGLAAGGTGELFF TGTGCCAGCAGCTCAACAGGACTAGCGGCCGGGGGAACCGGGGAGCTGTTTTTT
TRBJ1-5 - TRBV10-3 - CAISEHTGTGNQPQHF TGTGCCATCAGTGAGCATACCGGGACCGGCAATCAGCCCCAGCATTTT
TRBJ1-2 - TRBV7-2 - CASVQFRDSFYGYTF TGTGCCAGCGTCCAATTCCGCGACTCATTCTATGGCTACACCTTC
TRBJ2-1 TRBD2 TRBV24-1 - CATSDPTGSGGYNEQFF TGTGCCACCAGTGACCCTACCGGGAGCGGGGGTTACAATGAGCAGTTCTTC
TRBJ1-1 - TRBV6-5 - CASSYQPNTEAFF TGTGCCAGCAGTTATCAACCCAACACTGAAGCTTTCTTT
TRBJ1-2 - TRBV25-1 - CASSPSGVFSYGYTF TGTGCCAGCAGCCCGTCGGGGGTCTTCAGCTATGGCTACACCTTC
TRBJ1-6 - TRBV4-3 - CASSQESTLYSPLHF TGCGCCAGCAGCCAAGAGTCGACACTTTATTCACCCCTCCACTTT
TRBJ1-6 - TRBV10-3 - CAISERMGRSNSPLHF TGTGCCATCAGCGAGAGAATGGGCCGCTCCAATTCACCCCTCCACTTT
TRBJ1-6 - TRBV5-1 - CASSFGGSSYNSPLHF TGCGCCAGCAGCTTTGGGGGGAGCTCCTATAATTCACCCCTCCACTTT
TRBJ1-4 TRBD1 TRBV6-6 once CASRLTGESEKLFF TGTGCCAGCAGACTGACAGGGGAGTCTGAAAAACTGTTTTTT
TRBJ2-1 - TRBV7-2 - CASSLGPSVEQFF TGTGCCAGCAGCTTAGGGCCGTCGGTTGAGCAGTTCTTC